One sample yielded the 3 T cell receptor beta chains listed below, sequenced in a study of vaccination and CD4 T cells after COVID-19. These receptors are not linked to any known antigen. Cultured CD4+ T cell DNA was sequenced using the Oncomine TCR Beta short-read assay. TCRdb itself ran the PCR reads through MiXCR, one entry per CDR3 protein. The sample gives roughly 24,000 distinct CDR3 sequences, about 41% of which show up once; about a tenth is in the top ten. The sample's treatment: roughly 11-day PBMC culture with coronavirus spike peptide pools or control peptides (ViraFEST assay). Source material: CD4+ T cells from blood, cultured in vitro. The receptors come from a human donor who had recovered from COVID-19.

The V call is TRBV10-3, the J call TRBJ1-1; 11 positions match TRBD1. The CDR3 is 15 residues long. Germline V gives CDR1 ENHRY, CDR2 SYGVKD. V shed 0 bases, J shed 8 bases, and the junction held 5 bases outside the gene matches. This CDR3 is CAISESGTGGREAFF. DNA of the CDR3: TGTGCCATCAGTGAGTCCGGGACAGGGGGACGAGAAGCTTTCTTT.

The V gene is TRBV2, the J gene TRBJ2-3, with D possibly being TRBD2 (5 bases). Germline-derived CDR1 and CDR2 are SNHLY and FYNNEI. The V end lost 4 bases, the J end lost 1 base, and 15 bases lay between the germline ends. CDR3 length: 16 residues. The CDR3 spells CASSVMDSWRTDTQYF. The CDR3 DNA follows: TGTGCCAGCAGTGTTATGGACTCCTGGCGCACAGATACGCAGTATTTT.

V and J are TRBV11-3 and TRBJ2-7; 7 nucleotides agree with TRBD1. CDR3 length equals 14 residues. Germline CDR1 is SGHNT and CDR2 is YENEEA. Trimming removed 5 bases from V and 3 bases from J; junction bases left unmatched: 7. CDR3 loop: CASSNPGQIYEQYF. The CDR3 nucleotides read TGTGCCAGCAGCAACCCGGGACAGATCTACGAGCAGTACTTC.